These 10 T cell receptor beta chains were all obtained from the same sample, sequenced in a study of T cell responses to AZD1222 COVID-19 vaccine. TCRdb keeps only in-frame clones here, not all; method: immunoSEQ multiplex PCR. The table lists about 99,000 clones, about nine tenths of them singletons. Source: peripheral blood, taken on day 0 of AZD1222 vaccination. Every receptor here comes from an adult in good health.

The chain combines TRBV1 with TRBJ1-2. TRBV1 is a pseudogene. The CDR3 length is 16 residues. CDR3 DNA: TGCACCAGCAGCCAAGATCTGTACCCGGAGGGCTATGGCTACACCTTC. Translating it yields CTSSQDLYPEGYGYTF.

This rearrangement joins TRBV29-1 to TRBJ1-4, with 7 bases that match TRBD1. There are 13 residues in the CDR3. V lost 6 bases to trimming and J lost 4 bases; unmatched junction nucleotides: 5. Germline-derived CDR1 and CDR2 are SQVTM and ANQGSEA. CDR3 loop: CSVTGRLNEKLFF. CDR3 coding DNA: TGCAGCGTGACAGGGCGCCTTAATGAAAAACTGTTTTTT.

The chain carries TRBV7-2 and TRBJ2-3; TRBD2 might be the D (7 bases). Germline V lookup: CDR1 SGHTA, CDR2 FQGNSA. CDR3 length: 18 residues. Trimming pared 1 base from V and 2 bases from J, leaving 19 bases between. The CDR3 DNA reads as TGTGCCAGCAGCTTAGGGGGGGGCGGCTTAGGGGCCACAGATACGCAGTATTTT. Protein sequence: CASSLGGGGLGATDTQYF.

This clone has a single count. The J gene is TRBJ2-7, the V gene TRBV7-3; TRBD1 is a possible D gene (6 bases). In germline, CDR1 is SGHTA, CDR2 FQGTGA. Trimming took 5 bases from V and 3 from J, leaving 17 bases between them. This CDR3 region has 15 residues. The CDR3 sequence is CASSPPRQEYYEQYF. As DNA, the CDR3 is TGTGCCAGCAGCCCACCACGACAGGAGTACTACGAGCAGTACTTC.

V and J are TRBV27 and TRBJ1-2; D is ambiguous. The germline V gene encodes CDR1 MNHEY and CDR2 SMNVEV (reference sequence). The CDR3 extends over 14 amino acids. V lost 2 bases and J lost 4, with 11 bases in between. The CDR3 reads CASSLKGPTYGYTF. CDR3 nucleotides: TGTGCCAGCAGTTTAAAAGGACCGACCTATGGCTACACCTTC.

This clone was counted once. The rearrangement joins TRBV12-3 or TRBV12-4 to TRBJ1-2; D is possibly TRBD1 (6 bases). V was shortened by 6 bases and J by 3 bases, with 11 bases between the two germline ends. The CDR3 is 13 residues long. CDR3 region: CASSTQGYYGYTF. CDR3 in DNA: TGTGCCAGCAGCACCCAGGGGTACTATGGCTACACCTTC.

The chain joins TRBV29-1 to TRBJ1-6; 8 nucleotides align to TRBD1. The CDR3 contains 13 residues. The germline V gene encodes CDR1 SQVTM and CDR2 ANQGSEA. J was trimmed by 8 bases and V by 8 bases; bases with no gene match: 8. This chain's CDR3 is CSCRDRRDSPLHF. The DNA for the CDR3 is TGCAGCTGCCGGGACAGGAGGGATTCACCCCTCCACTTT.

The rearrangement links TRBV15 to TRBJ2-2; TRBD1 aligns across 10 bases. Germline lookup yields CDR1 LNHNV and CDR2 YYDKDF (reference sequence). The CDR3 has 15 residues. V shed 5 bases and J 6 bases; nucleotides not matched to a gene: 6. The CDR3 nucleotides read TGTGCCACCAGCGACCGGGACAGGGGCTCCGGGGAGCTGTTTTTT. Its protein is CATSDRDRGSGELFF.

The rearrangement uses TRBV5-7 and TRBJ2-7; 8 bases agree with TRBD1. TRBV5-7 is an ORF, and what it does is uncertain. This CDR3 region has 12 residues. J was trimmed by 4 bases and V by 7 bases; bases with no gene match: 4. The CDR3 nucleotides read TGTGCCAGCGCGGGACAGGCTTACGAGCAGTACTTC. Protein: CASAGQAYEQYF.

The chain links TRBV9 to TRBJ1-2, with unresolved D. Trimming removed 4 bases from V and 2 bases from J, with 18 bases in between. Per the germline V gene, CDR1 is SGDLS and CDR2 is YYNGEE. The CDR3 contains 16 residues. The chain's CDR3 is CASSPTSSWQNYGYTF. The CDR3 DNA sequence: TGTGCCAGCAGCCCAACCTCGTCCTGGCAGAACTATGGCTACACCTTC.